This T cell receptor (beta chain) was identified during a study of neurological immune-mediated disorders. Findings of the study overall: When repertoires were grouped phylogenetically, those of 18 of 34 multiple sclerosis patients fell into one related-CDR3 cluster, a possible signature.

The cDNA was generated through 5'RACE incorporating 10-nucleotide random UMIs. Each CDR3 protein gets one entry after TCRdb re-called the 5' RACE reads with MiXCR. The table includes just under 60,000 distinct CDR3 sequences, under 4.5% detected once. This clonotype was recorded many times. Its target is unknown. The CDR3 loop spans 15 amino acids. Germline CDR1 reads SGHRS; CDR2 reads YFSETQ. V was cut by 2 bases and J by 5 bases, with 13 bases left in between. This sequence was found in a young woman with multiple sclerosis. Specimen: PBMCs. The gene calls are TRBV5-1 and TRBJ2-2, with D possibly matching TRBD1 (7 bases). The CDR3, as DNA: TGCGCCAGCAGCTTTAGCAGGGGGGCGACCGGGGAGCTGTTTTTT. It encodes CASSFSRGATGELFF. Complete variable domain (other parts from reference TRBV5-1 and TRBJ2-2): KAGVTQTPRYLIKTRGQQVTLSCSPISGHRSVSWYQQTPGQGLQFLFEYFSETQRNKGNFPGRFSGRQFSNSRSEMNVSTLELGDSALYLCASSFSRGATGELFFGEGSRLTVL.